The 28 T cell receptor beta chains reported below all come from one sample, sequenced in a study of blood T cell repertoires in COVID-19. Only in-frame clones appear in the TCRdb table, and some are missing; sequencing was by immunoSEQ multiplex PCR. The sample holds some 45,000 clones, about 90% seen once. Sequencing was done on a sample of peripheral blood. The receptors originated from an older man with active COVID-19.

V usage is TRBV6-1 and J usage is TRBJ2-5; TRBD2 aligns across 11 bases. CDR3 length equals 16 residues. V lost 4 bases, J lost 4 bases, and 8 bases stayed unmatched. CDR1 and CDR2 from the germline V gene are MNHNS and SASEGT. The CDR3 is CASSVNSGGAAETQYF. DNA for the CDR3: TGTGCCAGCAGTGTAAATAGCGGGGGGGCTGCAGAGACCCAGTACTTC.

The CDR3: CASSTGQPYSGNTIYF. The CDR3 bases are TGCGCCAGCAGCACGGGACAGCCCTACTCTGGAAACACCATATATTTT. This sequence joins TRBV5-1 and TRBJ1-3, with 7 positions matching TRBD1. J lost 0 bases, V lost 4 bases, and 7 bases had no gene match. The CDR3 is made up of 16 amino acids. Looked up from germline, CDR1 is SGHRS and CDR2 is YFSETQ.

The chain is built from TRBV23-1 and TRBJ1-5; perhaps TRBD1 as D (5 bases). TRBV23-1 is an open reading frame whose function is uncertain. This CDR3 spans 17 amino acids. The ends were cut back, 4 bases at V and 2 bases at J, with 18 bases in the middle. The CDR3 DNA reads as TGCGCCAGCAGTCCAAATTTCTCCAGGGAAGGCAATCAGCCCCAGCATTTT. Translating gives CASSPNFSREGNQPQHF.

This chain uses TRBV18 with TRBJ2-5; the match to TRBD1 covers 10 bases. This CDR3 is 16 amino acids long. With V trimmed by 2 bases and J by 2 bases, 5 bases remained unmatched. The germline CDR1 and CDR2 sequences are KGHSH and LQKENI. The CDR3: CASSPMGTGAQETQYF. For the CDR3, the DNA is TGTGCCAGCTCACCAATGGGGACAGGGGCTCAAGAGACCCAGTACTTC.

The chain has TRBV6-2 or TRBV6-3 and TRBJ2-1, with TRBD2 matching over 12 bases. The germline gives CDR1 MNHEY, CDR2 SVGEGT. This CDR3 region has 20 residues. With V trimmed by 2 bases and J by 2 bases, 13 bases remained unmatched. The CDR3 loop reads CASSYVGLAGGPGAYNEQFF. Written as DNA, the CDR3 is TGTGCCAGCAGTTACGTAGGGCTAGCGGGGGGGCCCGGGGCCTACAATGAGCAGTTCTTC.

The genes are TRBV6-5 and TRBJ1-1; D ambiguous. Trimming stripped 8 bases from V and 4 bases from J, with 8 bases between. The CDR3 sequence is 11 residues long. Germline CDR1 MNHEY, CDR2 SVGAGI. DNA of the CDR3: TGTGCCAGCTTCCGGGGCACTGAAGCTTTCTTT. It is translated as CASFRGTEAFF.

This clone was seen a single time. The V call is TRBV3-1 (or the pseudogene TRBV3-2), the J call TRBJ2-1; 8 bases are a match to TRBD1. Unmatched junction bases numbered 10, after V lost 0 bases and J lost 9 bases. The CDR3 totals 16 residues. Germline V gene lookup returns CDR1 LGHDT and CDR2 YNNKEL (reference sequence). CDR3 protein: CASSQEPTGVVGEQFF. The CDR3 DNA reads as TGTGCCAGCAGCCAAGAACCGACAGGGGTAGTGGGTGAGCAGTTCTTC.

The rearrangement uses TRBV4-3 and TRBJ1-2; 9 bases fit TRBD1. This CDR3 has 15 residues. CDR1 is LGHNA and CDR2 is YSLEER in the germline V gene. V gave up 0 bases and J gave up 3 bases; unmatched junction bases: 2. CDR3 sequence reads: CASSQDTGGDYGYTF. The CDR3 coding sequence is TGCGCCAGCAGCCAAGATACAGGGGGCGACTATGGCTACACCTTC.

The chain recombines TRBV30 with TRBJ1-6, with D possibly being TRBD1 (5 bases). CDR3 length: 15 amino acids. The germline gives CDR1 GTSNPN, CDR2 SVGIG (reference sequence). V gave up 8 bases and J gave up 0 bases, with 14 bases separating them. For the CDR3, the DNA is TGTGCCCTGGGGCGCCTCAACTCCTATAATTCACCCCTCCACTTT. Translation: CALGRLNSYNSPLHF.

This chain uses TRBV25-1 with TRBJ1-1; tentative D call: TRBD1 (5 bases). The CDR3 spans 15 residues. CDR1 MGHDK and CDR2 SYGVNS come from the germline V gene. Trimming took off 6 bases at V and 1 base at J, with 15 bases between the two ends. The CDR3 loop is CASRRDGGTNTEAFF. The CDR3 coding sequence is TGTGCCAGCAGGAGGGATGGGGGGACGAACACTGAAGCTTTCTTT. Full variable domain (missing parts from reference TRBV25-1 and TRBJ1-1): EADIYQTPRYLVIGTGKKITLECSQTMGHDKMYWYQQDPGMELHLIHYSYGVNSTEKGDLSSESTVSRIRTEHFPLTLESARPSHTSQYLCASRRDGGTNTEAFFGQGTRLTVV.

This chain links TRBV7-2 with TRBJ2-1, with TRBD2 identical over 9 bases. Germline V CDR1 and CDR2: SGHTA, FQGNSA. The CDR3 sequence is 15 residues long. Germline trimming cut 3 bases from V and 7 bases from J; bases unmatched to any gene: 7. This chain's CDR3 is CASSFLRGGLNEQFF. The CDR3 DNA sequence: TGTGCCAGCAGCTTCTTGCGGGGGGGCCTAAATGAGCAGTTCTTC.

The V gene is TRBV21-1, the J gene TRBJ2-1; the DNA was not used to check the table's D call, TRBD2. TRBV21-1 is annotated as a pseudogene. This CDR3 spans 15 amino acids. The CDR3 region is CASNQTSGGYNEQFF. The CDR3 bases are TGTGCCAGCAACCAGACTAGCGGGGGCTACAATGAGCAGTTCTTC.

The chain combines TRBV7-9 with TRBJ1-4, with a possible D match to TRBD1 (6 bases). Trimming left V 5 bases short and J 8 bases short, with 12 bases between. The CDR3 has 13 residues. Germline V lookup: CDR1 SEHNR, CDR2 FQNEAQ (reference sequence). The chain's CDR3 is CASSTTGLEKLFF. In DNA form, the CDR3 reads TGTGCCAGCAGCACGACAGGTCTGGAAAAACTGTTTTTT.

The chain uses TRBV4-1 and TRBJ1-5, with 9 bases matching TRBD1. This CDR3 contains 17 residues. After removal of 2 bases from V and 8 bases from J, the junction contained 13 bases not matched to a gene. Germline V gene sequence: CDR1 MGHRA, CDR2 YSYEKL. The CDR3 here is CASSQIGQGKHGEPQHF. The DNA for the CDR3 is TGCGCCAGCAGCCAAATCGGACAGGGGAAACATGGGGAGCCCCAGCATTTT.

The chain carries TRBV5-6 and TRBJ2-2; 12 nucleotides match TRBD2. The V segment lost 7 bases and the J segment 1 base; nucleotides outside the gene matches: 5. Per germline, CDR1 SGHDT and CDR2 YYEEEE. The CDR3 length is 16 residues. The CDR3 is CASYPTSGGNTGELFF. The CDR3 nucleotides read TGTGCCAGCTATCCGACTAGCGGGGGGAACACCGGGGAGCTGTTTTTT.

The J gene is TRBJ2-1, the V gene TRBV2; 8 nucleotides match TRBD1. V shed 2 bases and J 16 bases; nucleotides not matched to a gene: 7. The CDR3 contains 12 residues. Germline lookup yields CDR1 SNHLY and CDR2 FYNNEI. CDR3 coding DNA: TGTGCCAGCAGTGAAAGTGACAGGGGCAATTTCTTC. Its protein product is CASSESDRGNFF.

The V gene is TRBV28, the J gene TRBJ1-1, with a possible D match to TRBD1 (5 bases). V was clipped by 6 bases and J by 4 bases, with 15 bases between them. The germline V gene has CDR1 MDHEN and CDR2 SYDVKM. CDR3 length equals 14 residues. The CDR3 DNA reads as TGTGCCAGCAGCGTAGCACAGGCAGGCACTGAAGCTTTCTTT. Translated, it gives CASSVAQAGTEAFF.

This clone was recorded only once. This chain links TRBV5-1 with TRBJ1-1, with 9 bases that match TRBD1. Trimming cost V 3 bases and J 2 bases; bases outside gene matches: 2. Germline V lookup: CDR1 SGHRS, CDR2 YFSETQ. CDR3 length equals 14 residues. The CDR3 sequence is CASSSTGGNTEAFF. The CDR3 DNA follows: TGCGCCAGCAGCTCGACAGGGGGTAACACTGAAGCTTTCTTT.

The V and J genes are TRBV6-2 or TRBV6-3 and TRBJ1-1, with a tentative D call TRBD1 (6 bases). This CDR3 is built from 13 residues. The V end was cut by 2 bases, the J end by 10 bases, with 14 bases between. Germline V lookup: CDR1 MNHEY, CDR2 SVGEGT. In DNA form, the CDR3 reads TGTGCCAGCAGTTACCTCCTTGGGACACCAGCTTTCTTT. Its translation: CASSYLLGTPAFF.

This rearrangement joins TRBV7-2 to TRBJ1-1; a possible D gene is TRBD1 (5 bases). The germline CDR1 and CDR2 sequences are SGHTA and FQGNSA. V was clipped by 3 bases and J by 10 bases, with 24 bases between them. The CDR3 has 16 residues. CDR3 coding DNA: TGTGCCAGCAGCTTGGAGGGACCCCTCAGATCGCCTGGAGCTTTCTTT. Amino acid sequence: CASSLEGPLRSPGAFF.

This chain links TRBV11-2 with TRBJ1-4, with 8 bases matching TRBD1. Unmatched junction bases numbered 7, after V lost 4 bases and J lost 3 bases. There are 16 residues in the CDR3. The germline gives CDR1 SGHAT, CDR2 FQNNGV. DNA for the CDR3: TGTGCCAGCAGCTCCCTCCGGGACAGGTCTAATGAAAAACTGTTTTTT. Translating gives CASSSLRDRSNEKLFF.

This clone appeared a single time. The chain employs TRBV11-1 and TRBJ1-6, with no clear D. V gave up 7 bases and J gave up 7 bases, with 11 bases separating them. The CDR3 extends over 13 amino acids. The germline CDR1 and CDR2 sequences are SGHAT and FQDESV (reference sequence). The CDR3 protein is CASNQDGNSPLHF. The DNA for the CDR3 is TGTGCCAGCAACCAAGACGGGAATTCACCCCTCCACTTT.

This chain uses TRBV4-2 with TRBJ1-4, with TRBD1 as a possible D gene (5 bases). CDR1 and CDR2 from the germline V gene are LGHNA and YNFKEQ. The V and J ends lost 8 bases and 0 bases respectively, with 13 bases between them. The CDR3 covers 15 residues. The CDR3 spells CASGNGGTTNEKLFF. DNA of the CDR3: TGTGCCAGCGGAAATGGGGGGACAACTAATGAAAAACTGTTTTTT.

This chain uses TRBV25-1 with TRBJ2-2; D call uncertain. The V and J ends lost 5 bases and 0 bases respectively, with 10 bases between them. From germline, CDR1 is MGHDK and CDR2 SYGVNS. CDR3 length: 15 residues. CDR3 nucleotides: TGTGCCAGCAGTCTTGGCAGCGCGAACACCGGGGAGCTGTTTTTT. As protein: CASSLGSANTGELFF.

The chain joins TRBV30 to TRBJ1-2; tentative D call: TRBD1 (6 bases). The V gene's germline CDR1 is GTSNPN and CDR2 SVGIG (reference sequence). The CDR3 has 15 residues. V lost 0 bases to trimming and J lost 4 bases, with 15 bases between them. The CDR3 region has the DNA TGTGCCTGGAGTGTGATCGGGGGGCAGCCCTATGGCTACACCTTC. It specifies CAWSVIGGQPYGYTF.

The rearrangement links TRBV5-4 to TRBJ1-4, with 9 bases lining up with TRBD1. Per germline, CDR1 SGHNT and CDR2 YYREEE (reference sequence). The length of the CDR3 is 18 residues. V shed 0 bases and J 0 bases; nucleotides not matched to a gene: 6. The CDR3 reads CASSLAGTGTATNEKLFF. CDR3 nucleotides: TGTGCCAGCAGCTTGGCTGGGACAGGGACGGCAACTAATGAAAAACTGTTTTTT.

As for this clone: Other DNA sequences from this sample encode an identical CDR3 as well. The chain couples TRBV27 to TRBJ1-4; TRBD1 might be the D (5 bases). V lost 4 bases and J lost 8, with 11 bases in between. CDR3 length: 13 residues. Germline loops: CDR1 MNHEY, CDR2 SMNVEV (reference sequence). The chain's CDR3 is CASSSREGEKLFF. CDR3 DNA: TGTGCCAGCAGTTCCAGGGAGGGAGAAAAACTGTTTTTT.

The V call is TRBV24-1, the J call TRBJ2-1; 10 bases agree with TRBD1. V dropped 4 bases and J dropped 9; count of bases not matched to a gene: 8. CDR1 is KGHDR, CDR2 SFDVKD, per germline. The CDR3 covers 15 residues. In DNA form, the CDR3 reads TGTGCCACCAGTGAGCCAACGGACAGGGGGGTTGAGCAGTTCTTC. It yields the protein CATSEPTDRGVEQFF.